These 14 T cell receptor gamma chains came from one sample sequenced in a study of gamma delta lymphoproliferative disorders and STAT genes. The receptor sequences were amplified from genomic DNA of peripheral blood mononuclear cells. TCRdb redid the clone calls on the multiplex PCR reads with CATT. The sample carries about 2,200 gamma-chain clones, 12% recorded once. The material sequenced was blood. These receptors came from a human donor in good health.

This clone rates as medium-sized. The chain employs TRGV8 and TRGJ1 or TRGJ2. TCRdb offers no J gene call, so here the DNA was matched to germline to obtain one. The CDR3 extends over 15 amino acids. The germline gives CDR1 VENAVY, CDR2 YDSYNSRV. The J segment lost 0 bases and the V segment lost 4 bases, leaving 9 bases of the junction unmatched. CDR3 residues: CATWDPTQNYYKKLF. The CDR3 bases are TGTGCCACCTGGGACCCAACCCAGAATTATTATAAGAAACTCTTT.

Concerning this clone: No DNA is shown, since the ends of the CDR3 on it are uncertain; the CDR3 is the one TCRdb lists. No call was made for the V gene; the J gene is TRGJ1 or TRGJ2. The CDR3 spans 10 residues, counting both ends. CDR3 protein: CTTVGHKKLF.

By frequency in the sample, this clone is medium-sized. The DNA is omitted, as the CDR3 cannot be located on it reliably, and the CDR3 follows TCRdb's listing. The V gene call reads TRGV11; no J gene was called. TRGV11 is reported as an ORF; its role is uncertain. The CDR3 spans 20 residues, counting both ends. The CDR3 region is CTTVPALVPVGGSSNYKKLF.

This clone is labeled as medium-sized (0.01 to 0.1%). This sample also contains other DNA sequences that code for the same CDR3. CDR3 loop: CATWDGGYYKKLF. CDR3 bases: TGTGCCACCTGGGATGGAGGGTATTATAAGAAACTCTTT. V is TRGV4 and J is TRGJ1 or TRGJ2. Since TCRdb gives no J gene, matching the DNA to germline was used here to assign it. This CDR3 region has 13 residues. Trimming cost V 1 base and J 4 bases; bases outside gene matches: 4. The germline CDR1 and CDR2 sequences are EGSTGY and YDSYTSSV.

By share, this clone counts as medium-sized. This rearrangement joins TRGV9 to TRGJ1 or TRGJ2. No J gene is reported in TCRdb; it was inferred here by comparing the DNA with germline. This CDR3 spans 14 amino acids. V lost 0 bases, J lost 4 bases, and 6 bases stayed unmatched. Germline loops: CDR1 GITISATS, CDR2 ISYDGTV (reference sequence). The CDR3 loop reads CALWEVHLYYKKLF. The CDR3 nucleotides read TGTGCCTTGTGGGAGGTGCATCTCTATTATAAGAAACTCTTT.

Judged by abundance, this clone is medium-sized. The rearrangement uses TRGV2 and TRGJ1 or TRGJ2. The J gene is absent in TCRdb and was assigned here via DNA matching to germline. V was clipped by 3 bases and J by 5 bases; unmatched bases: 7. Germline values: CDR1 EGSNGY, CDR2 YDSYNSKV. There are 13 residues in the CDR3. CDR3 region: CATWDPRNYKKLF. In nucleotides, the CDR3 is TGTGCCACCTGGGACCCCCGGAATTATAAGAAACTCTTT.

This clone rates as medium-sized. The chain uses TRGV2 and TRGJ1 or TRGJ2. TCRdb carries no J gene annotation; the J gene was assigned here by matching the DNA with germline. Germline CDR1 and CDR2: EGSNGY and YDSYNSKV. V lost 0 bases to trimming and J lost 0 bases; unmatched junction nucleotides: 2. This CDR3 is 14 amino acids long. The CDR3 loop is CATWDGPNYYKKLF. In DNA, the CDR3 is TGTGCCACCTGGGACGGGCCGAATTATTATAAGAAACTCTTT.

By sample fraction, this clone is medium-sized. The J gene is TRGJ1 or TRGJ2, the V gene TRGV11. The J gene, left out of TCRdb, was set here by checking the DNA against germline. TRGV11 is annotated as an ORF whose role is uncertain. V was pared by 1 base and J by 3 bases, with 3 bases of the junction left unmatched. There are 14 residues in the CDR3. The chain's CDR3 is CACWIRQFYYKKLF. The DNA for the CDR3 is TGTGCCTGCTGGATTAGGCAGTTTTATTATAAGAAACTCTTT.

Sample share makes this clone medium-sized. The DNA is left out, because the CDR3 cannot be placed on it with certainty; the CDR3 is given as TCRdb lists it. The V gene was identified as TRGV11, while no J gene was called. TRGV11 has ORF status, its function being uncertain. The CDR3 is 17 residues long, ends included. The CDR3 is CTTVPAGLKRNYYKKLF.

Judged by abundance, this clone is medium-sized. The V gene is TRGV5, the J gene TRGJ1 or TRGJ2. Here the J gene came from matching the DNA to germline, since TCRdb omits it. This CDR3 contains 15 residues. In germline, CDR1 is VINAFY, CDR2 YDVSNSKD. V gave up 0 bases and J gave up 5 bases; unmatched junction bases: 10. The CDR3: CATWDRPSEHYKKLF. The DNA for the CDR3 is TGTGCCACCTGGGACAGGCCGTCCGAGCATTATAAGAAACTCTTT.

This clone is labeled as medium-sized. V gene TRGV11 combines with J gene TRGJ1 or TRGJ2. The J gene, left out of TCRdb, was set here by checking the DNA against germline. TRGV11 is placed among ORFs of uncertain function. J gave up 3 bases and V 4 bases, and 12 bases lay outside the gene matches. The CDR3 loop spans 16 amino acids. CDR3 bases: TGTGCCTGCTGGATTAGCCCGAATGAAGGTTATTATAAGAAACTCTTT. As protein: CACWISPNEGYYKKLF.

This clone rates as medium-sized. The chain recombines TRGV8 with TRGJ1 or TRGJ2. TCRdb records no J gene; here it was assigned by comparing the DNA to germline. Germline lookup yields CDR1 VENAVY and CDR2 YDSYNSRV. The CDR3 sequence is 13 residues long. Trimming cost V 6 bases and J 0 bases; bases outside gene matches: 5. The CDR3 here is CATWYPNYYKKLF. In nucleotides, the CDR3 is TGTGCCACCTGGTACCCGAATTATTATAAGAAACTCTTT.

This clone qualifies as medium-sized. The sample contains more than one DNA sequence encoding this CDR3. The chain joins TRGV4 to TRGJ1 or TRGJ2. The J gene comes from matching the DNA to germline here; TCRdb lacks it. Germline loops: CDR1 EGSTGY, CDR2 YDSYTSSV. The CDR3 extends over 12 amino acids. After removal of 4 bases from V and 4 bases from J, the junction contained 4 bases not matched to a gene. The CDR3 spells CATWDDYYKKLF. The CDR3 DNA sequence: TGTGCCACCTGGGACGACTATTATAAGAAACTCTTT.

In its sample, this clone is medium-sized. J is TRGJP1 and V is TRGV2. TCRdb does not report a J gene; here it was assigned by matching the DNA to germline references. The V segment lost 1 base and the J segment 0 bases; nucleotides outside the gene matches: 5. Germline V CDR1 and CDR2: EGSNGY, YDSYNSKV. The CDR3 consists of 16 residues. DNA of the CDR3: TGTGCCACCTGGGACGGCTTCCATACCACTGGTTGGTTCAAGATATTT. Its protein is CATWDGFHTTGWFKIF.